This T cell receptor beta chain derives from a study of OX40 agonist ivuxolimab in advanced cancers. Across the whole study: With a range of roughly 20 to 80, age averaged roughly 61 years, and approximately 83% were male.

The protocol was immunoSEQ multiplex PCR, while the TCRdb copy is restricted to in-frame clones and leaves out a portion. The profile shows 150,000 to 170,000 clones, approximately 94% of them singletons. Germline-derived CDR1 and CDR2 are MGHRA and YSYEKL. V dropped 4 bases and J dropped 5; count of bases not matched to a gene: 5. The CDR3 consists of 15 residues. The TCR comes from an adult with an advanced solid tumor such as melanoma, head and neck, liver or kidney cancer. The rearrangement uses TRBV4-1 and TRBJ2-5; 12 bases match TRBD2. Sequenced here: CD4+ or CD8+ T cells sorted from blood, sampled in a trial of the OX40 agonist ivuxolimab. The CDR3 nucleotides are TGCGCCAGCAGCCTCGGGCTAGCGGGGGGGGAGACCCAGTACTTC. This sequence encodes CASSLGLAGGETQYF.